A single T cell receptor beta chain is shown here with its context. One entry per CDR3 protein results from TCRdb running MiXCR on the PCR reads. This table holds under 650,000 distinct CDR3 sequences, around 20% found once. The data stem from a study of molecular identifiers for immune sequencing clone quantification. The germline V gene has CDR1 SGHRS and CDR2 YFSETQ. The CDR3 extends over 13 amino acids. Losses at the gene ends were 3 bases for V and 7 bases for J; bases not matched to a gene: 4. Specimen: naive CD8+ T cells from blood, with Jurkat cell RNA spiked in. Subset specified: FACS-sorted CD8+CD4-CCR7+CD45RA+ naive T cells. This receptor was obtained from a human donor in good health. Some libraries in this study had Jurkat cell RNA spiked in. The chain is built from TRBV5-1 and TRBJ2-3, with 8 bases lining up with TRBD2. CDR3 in DNA: TGCGCCAGCAGCTCCGGGGGGGCGAATACGCAGTATTTT. Its protein product is CASSSGGANTQYF.